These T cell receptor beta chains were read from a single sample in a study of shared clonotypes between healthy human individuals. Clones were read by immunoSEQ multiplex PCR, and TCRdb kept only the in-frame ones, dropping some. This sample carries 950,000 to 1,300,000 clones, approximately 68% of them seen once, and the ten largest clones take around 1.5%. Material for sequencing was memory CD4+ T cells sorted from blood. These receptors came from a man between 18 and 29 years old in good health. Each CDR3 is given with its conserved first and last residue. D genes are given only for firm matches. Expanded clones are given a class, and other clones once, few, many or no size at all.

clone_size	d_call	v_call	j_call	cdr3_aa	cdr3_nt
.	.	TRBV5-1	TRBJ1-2	CASSPGHLYGYTF	TGCGCCAGCAGCCCCGGACATCTCTATGGCTACACCTTC
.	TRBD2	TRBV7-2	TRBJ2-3	CASSSPGLAATDTQYF	TGTGCCAGCAGCTCACCGGGACTAGCGGCTACAGATACGCAGTATTTT
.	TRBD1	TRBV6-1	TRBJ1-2	CASNTGDYGYTF	TGTGCCAGCAATACAGGGGACTATGGCTACACCTTC
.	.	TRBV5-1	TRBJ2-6	CASSPGVSGANVLTF	TGCGCCAGCAGCCCCGGGGTGTCTGGGGCCAACGTCCTGACTTTC
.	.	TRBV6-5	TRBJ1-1	CASSYSRVNTEAFF	TGTGCCAGCAGTTATAGTCGTGTGAACACTGAAGCTTTCTTT
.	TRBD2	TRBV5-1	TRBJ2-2	CASSEAGVATGELFF	TGCGCCAGCAGCGAAGCGGGAGTAGCTACCGGGGAGCTGTTTTTT
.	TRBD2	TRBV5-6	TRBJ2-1	CASSLEGREWENEQFF	TGTGCCAGCAGCTTGGAAGGGCGGGAGTGGGAAAATGAGCAGTTCTTC
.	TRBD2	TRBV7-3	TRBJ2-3	CASSHSGGAADTQYF	TGTGCCAGCAGCCATAGCGGGGGGGCAGCGGATACGCAGTATTTT
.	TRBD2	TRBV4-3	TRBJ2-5	CASSQAWGGRETQYF	TGCGCCAGCAGCCAAGCCTGGGGGGGTAGGGAGACCCAGTACTTC
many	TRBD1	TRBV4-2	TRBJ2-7	CASSPSTQRQGVSYEQYF	TGTGCCAGCAGCCCTTCCACTCAGAGACAGGGGGTCTCCTACGAGCAGTACTTC
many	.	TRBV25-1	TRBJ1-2	CASRHGGYGYTF	TGTGCCAGCAGGCACGGGGGTTATGGCTACACCTTC
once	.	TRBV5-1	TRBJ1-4	CASSLDRQPNEKLFF	TGCGCCAGCAGCTTGGATAGACAGCCTAATGAAAAACTGTTTTTT
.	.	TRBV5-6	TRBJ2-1	CASSLGAPEAVF	TGTGCCAGCAGCTTGGGTGCCCCCGAAGCGGTCTTC
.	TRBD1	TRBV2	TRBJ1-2	CASSPGQGTVHYGYTF	TGTGCCAGCAGCCCGGGACAGGGGACGGTGCACTATGGCTACACCTTC
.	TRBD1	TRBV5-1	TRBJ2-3	CASSPGQQTDTQYF	TGCGCCAGCAGCCCGGGACAGCAAACAGATACGCAGTATTTT
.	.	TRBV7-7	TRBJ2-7	CASSPLPTSYEQYF	TGTGCTAGCAGCCCACTCCCGACTAGTTACGAGCAGTACTTC
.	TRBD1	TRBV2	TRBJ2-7	CASRTDRGEQYF	TGTGCCAGCAGAACGGACAGGGGGGAGCAGTACTTC
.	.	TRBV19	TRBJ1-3	CASSIKRGNTIYF	TGTGCCAGTAGTATCAAACGGGGAAACACCATATATTTT
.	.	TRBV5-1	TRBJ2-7	CASSPTLGEQYF	TGCGCCAGCAGCCCGACCCTGGGGGAGCAGTACTTC
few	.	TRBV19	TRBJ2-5	CASSIREFQETQYF	TGTGCCAGTAGTATTAGGGAATTTCAAGAGACCCAGTACTTC
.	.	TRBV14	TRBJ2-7	CASSQDNRFYEQYF	TGTGCCAGCAGCCAAGATAATCGCTTCTACGAGCAGTACTTC
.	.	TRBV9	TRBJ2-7	CASSVGPNSYEQYF	TGTGCCAGCAGCGTCGGGCCAAACTCCTACGAGCAGTACTTC
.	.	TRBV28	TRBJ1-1	CASSLAQMMNTEAFF	TGTGCCAGCAGTTTAGCCCAGATGATGAACACTGAAGCTTTCTTT